The rows below give T cell receptor beta chains drawn from one sample of a study of T cell responses to AZD1222 COVID-19 vaccine. Profiling relied on immunoSEQ multiplex PCR, and the TCRdb table lists in-frame clones only, not all of them. The data show under 200,000 clones, roughly 90% seen once. The specimen comprised peripheral blood, sampled on day 0 of AZD1222 vaccination. These receptors all stem from an adult in good health. Both conserved end residues are part of each CDR3. D genes are given only for firm matches. For some rows the clone size is stated as once, few or many, or as a class when expanded; others skip it.

J: TRBJ2-3
size: -
V: TRBV9
D: TRBD1
CDR3: CASSVVQGATDTQYF
DNA: TGTGCCAGCAGCGTAGTACAGGGGGCAACAGATACGCAGTATTTT

J: TRBJ2-7
size: -
V: TRBV7-8
D: TRBD1
CDR3: CASSLDRGREQYF
DNA: TGTGCCAGCAGCTTAGACAGGGGGCGCGAGCAGTACTTC

J: TRBJ2-1
size: -
V: TRBV7-9
D: TRBD2
CDR3: CASSLPLEKRERNEQFF
DNA: TGTGCCAGCAGCTTGCCCCTTGAGAAGCGGGAAAGGAATGAGCAGTTCTTC

J: TRBJ1-5
size: -
V: TRBV15
D: TRBD1
CDR3: CATSKDRGNQPQHF
DNA: TGTGCCACCAGCAAAGACAGGGGCAATCAGCCCCAGCATTTT

J: TRBJ1-1
size: -
V: TRBV15
D: TRBD1
CDR3: CATSIRTGNTEAFF
DNA: TGTGCCACCAGCATTCGGACAGGAAATACTGAAGCTTTCTTT

J: TRBJ1-1
size: -
V: TRBV5-6
D: -
CDR3: CASSPLRDTVNTEAFF
DNA: TGTGCCAGCAGCCCTCTAAGGGACACTGTGAACACTGAAGCTTTCTTT

J: TRBJ1-5
size: -
V: TRBV30
D: -
CDR3: CAWSVLRSQPQHF
DNA: TGTGCCTGGAGTGTACTAAGGAGTCAGCCCCAGCATTTT

J: TRBJ2-7
size: -
V: TRBV6-5
D: TRBD1
CDR3: CASSRDRGEQYF
DNA: TGTGCCAGCAGCCGGGACAGGGGCGAGCAGTACTTC

J: TRBJ1-4
size: -
V: TRBV18
D: -
CDR3: CASSPSRMEKLFF
DNA: TGTGCCAGCTCACCGTCCCGAATGGAAAAACTGTTTTTT

J: TRBJ1-1
size: -
V: TRBV19
D: -
CDR3: CASSIRANTEAFF
DNA: TGTGCCAGTAGTATTCGGGCGAACACTGAAGCTTTCTTT

J: TRBJ1-5
size: -
V: TRBV6-5
D: TRBD1
CDR3: CASSPRQGGQPQHF
DNA: TGTGCCAGCAGCCCCCGACAGGGAGGACAGCCCCAGCATTTT

J: TRBJ2-5
size: once
V: TRBV5-1
D: -
CDR3: CASSSQGQETQYF
DNA: TGCGCCAGCAGCTCACAGGGACAAGAGACCCAGTACTTC

J: TRBJ2-1
size: -
V: TRBV5-1
D: -
CDR3: CASSHGLLYNEQFF
DNA: TGCGCCAGCAGCCATGGACTCCTTTACAATGAGCAGTTCTTC

J: TRBJ1-6
size: few
V: TRBV6-1
D: TRBD1
CDR3: CASSEGTGGNSPLHF
DNA: TGTGCCAGCAGTGAAGGGACAGGTGGAAATTCACCCCTCCACTTT

J: TRBJ2-7
size: -
V: TRBV6-5
D: TRBD1
CDR3: CASSRGQGRYEQYF
DNA: TGTGCCAGCAGCCGAGGACAGGGGCGGTACGAGCAGTACTTC

J: TRBJ2-2
size: -
V: TRBV12-3/TRBV12-4
D: -
CDR3: CASSNTGTGELFF
DNA: TGTGCCAGCAGCAATACCGGGACCGGGGAGCTGTTTTTT

J: TRBJ1-4
size: -
V: TRBV28
D: -
CDR3: CASSAGLGREKLFF
DNA: TGTGCCAGCAGTGCAGGACTAGGCAGGGAAAAACTGTTTTTT

J: TRBJ2-5
size: -
V: TRBV20-1
D: -
CDR3: CSASRSGRSQETQYF
DNA: TGCAGTGCTAGTAGGTCGGGCAGGAGTCAAGAGACCCAGTACTTC

J: TRBJ1-5
size: -
V: TRBV2
D: -
CDR3: CASSVTPGANQPQHF
DNA: TGTGCCAGCAGTGTTACCCCCGGGGCCAATCAGCCCCAGCATTTT

J: TRBJ1-6
size: -
V: TRBV6-1
D: -
CDR3: CASSAMGWGSYNSPLHF
DNA: TGTGCCAGCAGTGCTATGGGCTGGGGGTCCTATAATTCACCCCTCCACTTT

J: TRBJ2-6
size: few
V: TRBV21-1
D: -
CDR3: CAPLGPQRGYSGANVLTF
DNA: TGTGCCCCCCTAGGCCCCCAGCGGGGATACTCTGGGGCCAACGTCCTGACTTTC

J: TRBJ2-1
size: -
V: TRBV6-1
D: TRBD2
CDR3: CASSETSGSYNEQFF
DNA: TGTGCCAGCAGTGAGACTAGCGGATCTTACAATGAGCAGTTCTTC

J: TRBJ1-1
size: -
V: TRBV5-1
D: -
CDR3: CASRRASGADTEAFF
DNA: TGCGCCAGCAGACGCGCTTCAGGGGCCGACACTGAAGCTTTCTTT

J: TRBJ1-2
size: -
V: TRBV11-3
D: TRBD1
CDR3: CASRPQGAAGYTF
DNA: TGTGCCAGCAGGCCACAGGGGGCGGCTGGCTACACCTTC

J: TRBJ1-2
size: -
V: TRBV18
D: -
CDR3: CASSLAASNYGYTF
DNA: TGTGCCAGCTCACTGGCAGCCTCTAACTATGGCTACACCTTC

J: TRBJ2-1
size: -
V: TRBV11-2
D: TRBD1
CDR3: CASSLTLQGYNEQFF
DNA: TGTGCCAGCAGCCTCACCTTACAGGGGTACAATGAGCAGTTCTTC

J: TRBJ2-7
size: -
V: TRBV9
D: TRBD1
CDR3: CASSRALVGTVPFEQYF
DNA: TGTGCCAGCAGCAGAGCCCTTGTGGGGACAGTGCCTTTTGAGCAGTACTTC

J: TRBJ1-5
size: once
V: TRBV27
D: TRBD1
CDR3: CASSSGVTGGNQPQHF
DNA: TGTGCCAGCAGTTCAGGGGTAACAGGGGGGAATCAGCCCCAGCATTTT

J: TRBJ1-6
size: -
V: TRBV7-9
D: -
CDR3: CASSPGASPLHF
DNA: TGTGCCAGCAGCCCGGGGGCTTCACCCCTCCACTTT

J: TRBJ1-5
size: -
V: TRBV19
D: -
CDR3: CASSTAMDRQQIAQHF
DNA: TGTGCCAGTAGTACAGCGATGGACAGACAGCAAATAGCCCAGCATTTT

J: TRBJ2-1
size: -
V: TRBV11-2
D: TRBD2
CDR3: CASSLDWSGDGFF
DNA: TGTGCCAGCAGCTTAGACTGGAGCGGGGACGGGTTCTTC

J: TRBJ1-5
size: -
V: TRBV5-8
D: -
CDR3: CASSTVLANQPQHF
DNA: TGTGCCAGCAGTACAGTGCTAGCCAATCAGCCCCAGCATTTT

J: TRBJ2-6
size: -
V: TRBV11-2
D: -
CDR3: CASSLGPGAGANVLTF
DNA: TGTGCCAGCAGCTTAGGACCAGGGGCTGGGGCCAACGTCCTGACTTTC

J: TRBJ2-7
size: -
V: TRBV10-2
D: -
CDR3: CASALGDEQYF
DNA: TGCGCCAGCGCTTTGGGGGACGAGCAGTACTTC

J: TRBJ2-1
size: -
V: TRBV9
D: TRBD1
CDR3: CASSGTGVEQFF
DNA: TGTGCCAGCAGCGGGACAGGGGTTGAGCAGTTCTTC

J: TRBJ2-3
size: -
V: TRBV9
D: -
CDR3: CASSSPLRGSSTDTQYF
DNA: TGTGCCAGCAGCTCCCCTCTAAGGGGGAGTAGCACAGATACGCAGTATTTT

J: TRBJ1-1
size: -
V: TRBV5-4
D: -
CDR3: CASSPRRQAQGGAFF
DNA: TGTGCCAGCAGCCCTCGTCGGCAGGCCCAAGGAGGAGCTTTCTTT

J: TRBJ2-3
size: -
V: TRBV5-1
D: -
CDR3: CASSPVGETDTQYF
DNA: TGCGCCAGCAGCCCTGTTGGCGAGACAGATACGCAGTATTTT

J: TRBJ2-3
size: -
V: TRBV10-1
D: TRBD2
CDR3: CASSRLAADTQYF
DNA: TGCGCCAGCAGTCGTCTAGCGGCAGATACGCAGTATTTT

J: TRBJ2-1
size: once
V: TRBV7-7
D: -
CDR3: CASSFRLNNEQFF
DNA: TGTGCTAGCAGCTTCCGACTTAACAATGAGCAGTTCTTC

J: TRBJ1-1
size: -
V: TRBV7-3
D: -
CDR3: CASSVQGGNTEAFF
DNA: TGTGCCAGCAGCGTACAGGGTGGGAACACTGAAGCTTTCTTT

J: TRBJ2-7
size: -
V: TRBV18
D: TRBD1
CDR3: CASSSGTGPYEQYF
DNA: TGTGCCAGCTCATCCGGGACAGGTCCCTACGAGCAGTACTTC

J: TRBJ1-2
size: -
V: TRBV7-2
D: TRBD1
CDR3: CASSPDRGRGSTGYTF
DNA: TGTGCCAGCAGCCCAGACAGGGGGCGCGGGTCTACTGGCTACACCTTC

J: TRBJ2-7
size: -
V: TRBV7-9
D: -
CDR3: CASSPRDTPYEQYF
DNA: TGTGCCAGCAGCCCACGGGACACCCCCTACGAGCAGTACTTC

J: TRBJ1-2
size: -
V: TRBV11-1
D: -
CDR3: CASSSNRGQAYGYTF
DNA: TGTGCCAGCAGCTCTAACCGGGGACAAGCCTATGGCTACACCTTC

J: TRBJ1-3
size: once
V: TRBV12-3/TRBV12-4
D: -
CDR3: CASQVRGGNTIYF
DNA: TGTGCCAGTCAAGTGCGGGGCGGAAACACCATATATTTT

J: TRBJ1-5
size: -
V: TRBV2
D: -
CDR3: CASRTWGNQPQHF
DNA: TGTGCCAGCAGGACATGGGGAAATCAGCCCCAGCATTTT

J: TRBJ1-3
size: -
V: TRBV7-2
D: -
CDR3: CASSLASNGNTIYF
DNA: TGTGCCAGCAGCTTAGCCAGTAATGGAAACACCATATATTTT

J: TRBJ2-3
size: -
V: TRBV5-1
D: -
CDR3: CASSSVVASTDTQYF
DNA: TGCGCCAGCAGCTCGGTCGTAGCCTCCACAGATACGCAGTATTTT

J: TRBJ2-3
size: few
V: TRBV11-2
D: -
CDR3: CASSLDPGMNTQYF
DNA: TGTGCCAGCAGCTTAGATCCTGGGATGAATACGCAGTATTTT

J: TRBJ2-2
size: once
V: TRBV3-1/TRBV3-2
D: -
CDR3: CASSQGSTGELFF
DNA: TGTGCCAGCAGCCAAGGGTCCACCGGGGAGCTGTTTTTT

J: TRBJ2-7
size: -
V: TRBV6-2/TRBV6-3
D: TRBD1
CDR3: CASSSLRTGGFRSYEQYF
DNA: TGTGCCAGCAGTTCTCTCCGGACAGGGGGGTTCAGAAGCTACGAGCAGTACTTC

J: TRBJ1-2
size: -
V: TRBV18
D: -
CDR3: CASSPGGYYGYTF
DNA: TGTGCCAGCTCACCGGGCGGCTACTATGGCTACACCTTC

J: TRBJ1-6
size: -
V: TRBV11-2
D: -
CDR3: CASSPRISNINSPLHF
DNA: TGTGCCAGCAGCCCGCGCATCTCCAATATTAATTCACCCCTCCACTTT

J: TRBJ1-2
size: once
V: TRBV11-2
D: -
CDR3: CASSLVQGYYGYTF
DNA: TGTGCCAGCAGCTTAGTTCAGGGCTACTATGGCTACACCTTC

J: TRBJ2-1
size: -
V: TRBV5-1
D: -
CDR3: CASKDLSSYNEQFF
DNA: TGCGCCAGCAAGGACTTGAGCTCCTACAATGAGCAGTTCTTC

J: TRBJ2-5
size: -
V: TRBV6-4
D: TRBD2
CDR3: CASSDARGALETQYF
DNA: TGTGCCAGCAGTGATGCGCGGGGGGCCCTGGAGACCCAGTACTTC

J: TRBJ2-7
size: -
V: TRBV19
D: -
CDR3: CASSIDGAPGGYEQYF
DNA: TGTGCCAGTAGTATAGATGGCGCTCCAGGCGGCTACGAGCAGTACTTC